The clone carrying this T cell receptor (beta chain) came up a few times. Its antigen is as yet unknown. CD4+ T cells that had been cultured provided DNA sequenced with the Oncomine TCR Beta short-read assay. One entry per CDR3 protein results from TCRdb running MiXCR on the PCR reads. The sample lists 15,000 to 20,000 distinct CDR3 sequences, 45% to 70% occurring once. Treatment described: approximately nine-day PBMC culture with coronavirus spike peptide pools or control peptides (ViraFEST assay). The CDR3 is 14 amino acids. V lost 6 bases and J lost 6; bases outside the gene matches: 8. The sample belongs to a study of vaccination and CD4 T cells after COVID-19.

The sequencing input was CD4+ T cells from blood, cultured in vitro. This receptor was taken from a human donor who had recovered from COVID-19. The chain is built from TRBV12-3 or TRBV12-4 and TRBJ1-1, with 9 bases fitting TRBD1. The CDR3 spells CASSRGQGSSEAFF. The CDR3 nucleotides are TGTGCCAGCAGCCGGGGACAGGGTAGTTCTGAAGCTTTCTTT.